The 2 T cell receptor beta chains listed next were all sequenced from one sample in a study of blood T cells in healthy people across ages. A J-beta primer mix and a sample-barcoded 5' primer were used in a second PCR of about 7 to 12 cycles. TCRdb ran MiXCR on the 5' RACE reads and lists one entry per CDR3 protein. The sample yields approximately 2,000,000 distinct CDR3 sequences, about two fifths seen once. Sequencing was performed on blood. These receptors came from a human donor in good health.

This clonotype was counted at least ten times. The J gene is TRBJ2-5, the V gene TRBV12-3 or TRBV12-4; no clear D gene. Trimming shortened V by 3 bases and J by 5 bases, and 10 bases separated the two germline ends. CDR3 length: 13 amino acids. The CDR3 nucleotides are TGTGCCAGCAGTTTCCGGCTACGGGAGACCCAGTACTTC. Its translation: CASSFRLRETQYF.

The chain recombines TRBV6-2 or TRBV6-3 with TRBJ2-3; the D gene is possibly TRBD2 (5 bases). The germline V gene encodes CDR1 MNHEY and CDR2 SVGEGT. V gave up 0 bases and J gave up 0 bases, with 16 bases separating them. The CDR3 sequence is 18 residues long. The CDR3 nucleotides are TGTGCCAGCAGTTACTCCGTTTCTAGCACCCAAAGCACAGATACGCAGTATTTT. Protein: CASSYSVSSTQSTDTQYF.